A selection of T cell receptor beta chains follows, all from one sample in a study of T cell responses to AZD1222 COVID-19 vaccine. Only in-frame clones appear in the TCRdb table, and some are missing; sequencing was by immunoSEQ multiplex PCR. The sample includes 100,000 or so clones, 85% to 90% of them seen just once. The sequencing here drew on peripheral blood, taken on day 0 of AZD1222 vaccination. These receptors were collected from an adult in good health. The CDR3 runs from the conserved cysteine through the conserved F or W. The D gene is left open where the match is weak. Some rows mark clone size as missing; the rest say once, few, many or name a class of expanded clone.

clone_size j_call d_call v_call cdr3_length cdr3_nt cdr3_aa
- TRBJ1-6 - TRBV5-1 13 TGCGCCAGCAGCTTGGAACCCTTGAGACCCCTCCACTTT CASSLEPLRPLHF
- TRBJ1-1 - TRBV28 14 TGTGCCAGCAGTTTTGGGGTGGGGAACACTGAAGCTTTCTTT CASSFGVGNTEAFF
- TRBJ1-5 TRBD1 TRBV19 17 TGTGCCAGTAGTCTCGGACAGGGAGGGTATAGCAATCAGCCCCAGCATTTT CASSLGQGGYSNQPQHF
once TRBJ2-3 - TRBV9 12 TGTGCCAGCAGCCCGGGGACAGATACGCAGTATTTT CASSPGTDTQYF
- TRBJ2-1 - TRBV24-1 12 TGTGCCACAACAGGGCCCTACAATGAGCAGTTCTTC CATTGPYNEQFF
- TRBJ1-2 - TRBV5-4 16 TGTGCCAGCAGCCAAGGCCTAGGTGGGTCGGGAGAAGGCTACACCTTC CASSQGLGGSGEGYTF
- TRBJ2-7 TRBD1 TRBV4-1 15 TGCGCCAGCAGCCACAGATGGACAGGGATGCCCGAGCAGTACTTC CASSHRWTGMPEQYF
- TRBJ1-3 - TRBV28 16 TGTGCCAGCAGTTTATCAGCAGGGGCTCTTGGAAACACCATATATTTT CASSLSAGALGNTIYF
- TRBJ2-1 - TRBV28 10 TGTGCCAGCAGTACCAATGAGCAGTTCTTC CASSTNEQFF
once TRBJ1-6 TRBD1 TRBV7-2 15 TGTGCCAGCAGCTTAGCCGGGACAGAAAATTCATCCCTCCACTTT CASSLAGTENSSLHF
- TRBJ1-6 - TRBV10-2 12 TGCGCCAGCAGTGCATTCGACTCACCCCTCCACTTT CASSAFDSPLHF
- TRBJ1-5 - TRBV19 14 TGTGCCAGTAGTTTTCTGGGGGGCAATCAGCCCCAGCATTTT CASSFLGGNQPQHF
- TRBJ2-1 - TRBV14 14 TGTGCCAGCAGCCCCGGGGAGACATACAATGAGCAGTTCTTC CASSPGETYNEQFF
few TRBJ2-1 TRBD1 TRBV6-4 16 TGTGCCAGCAGAGCACAGGGGGGAAGCTCCTACAATGAGCAGTTCTTC CASRAQGGSSYNEQFF
- TRBJ1-2 - TRBV5-7 16 TGTGCCAGCAGCTTGGTTGGGGTACGGGGCTCCTATGGCTACACCTTC CASSLVGVRGSYGYTF
- TRBJ2-7 - TRBV6-6 15 TGTGCCAGCAGTTCGGGCCCCAATCACCTCGACGAGCAGTACTTC CASSSGPNHLDEQYF
- TRBJ2-4 - TRBV5-1 13 TGCGCCAGCAGCTTGGGGGACATAAACGTTCAGTACTTC CASSLGDINVQYF
- TRBJ2-1 TRBD2 TRBV2 16 TGTGCCAGCAGTGGTTTAGCGGGGGCCTTATACAATGAGCAGTTCTTC CASSGLAGALYNEQFF
- TRBJ2-5 - TRBV20-1 13 TGCAGTGCTAGTCAGGTGTACCAAGAGACCCAGTACTTC CSASQVYQETQYF
few TRBJ2-5 - TRBV7-9 15 TGTGCCAGCAGCTTAGCAACAGGGCGCAGGGGGACCCAGTACTTC CASSLATGRRGTQYF
- TRBJ1-6 - TRBV6-6 16 TGTGCCAGCAGCTTAGACAGACTCTCCTATAATTCACCCCTCCACTTT CASSLDRLSYNSPLHF
- TRBJ2-3 - TRBV15 16 TGTGCCACCAGCAGGAGTCGGGACTTCTTCACAGATACGCAGTATTTT CATSRSRDFFTDTQYF
- TRBJ2-2 - TRBV24-1 16 TGTGCCACCAGTGATTGGACGGCTGCGAACACCGGGGAGCTGTTTTTT CATSDWTAANTGELFF
- TRBJ2-7 - TRBV19 17 TGTGCCAGTAGTATACAGGGCCCCGGGACTTTGGCCTACGAGCAGTACTTC CASSIQGPGTLAYEQYF
- TRBJ1-1 TRBD1 TRBV2 13 TGTGCCAGCAGGCAGGGGGCGCAAATTGAAGCTTTCTTT CASRQGAQIEAFF
- TRBJ1-5 - TRBV6-4 13 TGTGCCAGCAGTCTGGGGGAAGGTCAGCCCCAGCATTTT CASSLGEGQPQHF
- TRBJ1-2 - TRBV4-3 14 TGCGCCAGCAGCCAAGCTAAAGGGGTAGGTGGCTACACCTTC CASSQAKGVGGYTF
once TRBJ1-3 - TRBV29-1 13 TGCAGCGTTGAGAAGATAACGGGAAACACCATATATTTT CSVEKITGNTIYF
- TRBJ2-4 TRBD2 TRBV7-2 16 TGTGCCAGCAGCCCAAGCGGGGGGGTACCAAAAAACATTCAGTACTTC CASSPSGGVPKNIQYF
few TRBJ1-1 - TRBV28 15 TGTGCCAGCAGCCCGGACCCGAAGGGGAACACTGAAGCTTTCTTT CASSPDPKGNTEAFF
- TRBJ2-7 - TRBV10-3 13 TGTGCCATCAGCGGCAGGAGCTCCTACGAGCAGTACTTC CAISGRSSYEQYF
- TRBJ2-5 - TRBV28 13 TGTGCCAGCAGTTTATTCGTCCAAGAGACCCAGTACTTC CASSLFVQETQYF
- TRBJ2-1 TRBD1 TRBV10-1 17 TGCGCCAGCAGTGACGAAGAAACCGGGACAGGGGACAATGAGCAGTTCTTC CASSDEETGTGDNEQFF
- TRBJ1-2 - TRBV19 12 TGTGCCAGTAGTATCCAGAGCTATGGCTACACCTTC CASSIQSYGYTF
- TRBJ2-6 - TRBV5-1 15 TGCGCCAGCAGCACGGACAGCTCTGGGGCCAACGTCCTGACTTTC CASSTDSSGANVLTF
- TRBJ2-2 - TRBV5-1 15 TGCGCCAGCACCTGGGACTCCTGGAACGCCGGGGAGCTGTTTTTT CASTWDSWNAGELFF
- TRBJ2-3 - TRBV29-1 12 TGCAGCCTCCGTATAGCGGAGACTACGCAGTATTTT CSLRIAETTQYF
- TRBJ1-1 TRBD1 TRBV6-2/TRBV6-3 15 TGTGCCAGCAGTTACTCTCACAGGGGAAACACTGAAGCTTTCTTT CASSYSHRGNTEAFF
- TRBJ2-1 - TRBV15 15 TGTGCCACCAGCAGACCAATTCGGGGGCTCAATGAGCAGTTCTTC CATSRPIRGLNEQFF
- TRBJ1-2 TRBD1 TRBV2 15 TGTGCCAGCGGACCGGGACAGGCCCCAAACTATGGCTACACCTTC CASGPGQAPNYGYTF
- TRBJ1-2 - TRBV28 13 TGTGCCAGCAGTTTACAGGGGATAAATGGCTACACCTTC CASSLQGINGYTF
- TRBJ2-7 - TRBV28 15 TGTGCCAGCAGTTTATTAGGGACTGTCTCCTACGAGCAGTACTTC CASSLLGTVSYEQYF
- TRBJ2-7 - TRBV19 14 TGTGCCAGTAGTATGTCCGCCAGCTCCTACGAGCAGTACTTC CASSMSASSYEQYF
- TRBJ2-1 TRBD2 TRBV9 15 TGTGCCAGCAGCGTAGGACTAGCGAACTACAATGAGCAGTTCTTC CASSVGLANYNEQFF
- TRBJ1-1 - TRBV19 14 TGTGCCAGTAGTCCCAGGGGAAGGGACACTGAAGCTTTCTTT CASSPRGRDTEAFF
- TRBJ1-5 - TRBV5-1 15 TGCGCCAGCAGCTTGAGGGGGGCTAGCAATCAGCCCCAGCATTTT CASSLRGASNQPQHF
- TRBJ2-1 TRBD2 TRBV6-5 14 TGTGCCAGCAGCGAGCGGGGCCCCGGGTATGAGCAGTTCTTC CASSERGPGYEQFF
few TRBJ2-5 - TRBV19 15 TGTGCCAGTAGTATAAGATCGAACATGGGGGAGACCCAGTACTTC CASSIRSNMGETQYF
once TRBJ2-2 TRBD2 TRBV9 16 TGTGCCAGCAGCGTAGTTTCTAGCGGGGCTGACGGGGAGCTGTTTTTT CASSVVSSGADGELFF
- TRBJ1-5 - TRBV7-2 14 TGTGCCAGCAGCCCGGGGGGTAGCAATCAGCCCCAGCATTTT CASSPGGSNQPQHF
few TRBJ1-5 - TRBV5-1 14 TGCGCCAGCAGCCGGGACGGGAACAATCAGCCCCAGCATTTT CASSRDGNNQPQHF